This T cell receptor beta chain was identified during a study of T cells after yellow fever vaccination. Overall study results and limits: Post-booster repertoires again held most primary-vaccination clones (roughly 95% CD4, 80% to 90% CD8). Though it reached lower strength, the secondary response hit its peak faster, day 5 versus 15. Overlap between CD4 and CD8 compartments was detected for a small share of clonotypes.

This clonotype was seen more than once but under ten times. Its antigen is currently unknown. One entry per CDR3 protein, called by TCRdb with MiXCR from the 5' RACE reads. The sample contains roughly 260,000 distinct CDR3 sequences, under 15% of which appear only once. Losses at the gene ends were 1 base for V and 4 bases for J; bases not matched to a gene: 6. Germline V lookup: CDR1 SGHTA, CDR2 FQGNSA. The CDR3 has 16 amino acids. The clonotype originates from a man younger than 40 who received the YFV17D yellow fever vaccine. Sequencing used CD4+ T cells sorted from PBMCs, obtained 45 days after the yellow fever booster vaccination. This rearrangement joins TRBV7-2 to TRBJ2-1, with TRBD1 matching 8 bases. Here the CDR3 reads CASSLVWTGSYNEQFF. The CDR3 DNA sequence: TGTGCCAGCAGCTTAGTTTGGACAGGGAGTTACAATGAGCAGTTCTTC.